These 4 T cell receptor beta chains originate from one sample sequenced in a study of T-cell memory formation after mild COVID-19. One entry per CDR3 protein, called by TCRdb with MiXCR from the 5' RACE reads. The sample consists of about 110,000 distinct CDR3 sequences, roughly a sixth of them appearing once. Sample: PBMCs or a T cell subset sorted from them (not recorded which). The receptor source for this set is a man aged 18 to 30 who had mild COVID-19 (a few samples of this study predate the infection). Cell type and time point are not known.

The gene calls are TRBV7-2 and TRBJ2-3; perhaps TRBD1 as D (6 bases). The CDR3 spans 15 residues. V dropped 5 bases and J dropped 1 base, with 13 bases sitting between them. The V gene's germline CDR1 is SGHTA and CDR2 FQGNSA. The CDR3 loop reads CASSRDRTRTDTQYF. CDR3 coding DNA: TGTGCCAGCAGCCGTGACAGGACCCGCACAGATACGCAGTATTTT.

The rearrangement joins TRBV12-3 or TRBV12-4 to TRBJ2-5; D not resolved. The CDR3 is made up of 14 amino acids. V gave up 2 bases and J gave up 0 bases, with 7 bases separating them. CDR3: CASSLYGNQETQYF. In nucleotides, the CDR3 is TGTGCCAGCAGTTTATATGGAAACCAAGAGACCCAGTACTTC.

The CDR3 here is CASSRQDREKLFF. As DNA, the CDR3 is TGTGCCAGCAGCCGACAGGATAGGGAAAAACTGTTTTTT. This chain connects TRBV6-5 to TRBJ1-4, with a tentative D call TRBD1 (6 bases). The ends were cut back, 6 bases at V and 8 bases at J, with 13 bases in the middle. This CDR3 contains 13 residues. The germline V gene encodes CDR1 MNHEY and CDR2 SVGAGI.

This clonotype was found many times. The rearrangement joins TRBV27 to TRBJ2-2, with 9 bases identical to TRBD1. Trimming at V came to 7 bases and at J to 5 bases, leaving 5 bases not matched to a gene. There are 14 residues in the CDR3. The germline CDR1 and CDR2 sequences are MNHEY and SMNVEV (reference sequence). The DNA of the CDR3 is TGTGCCAGCAACCGACAGGGGGAAACCGGGGAGCTGTTTTTT. Residues: CASNRQGETGELFF.